This entry lists 27 T cell receptor beta chains sequenced from one sample in a study of CD8+ T cells in alopecia areata. RNA was isolated and reverse transcribed to cDNA, the sequencing template. Method: immunoSEQ multiplex PCR; TCRdb's copy keeps in-frame clones and lacks some. The repertoire holds 100,000 to 150,000 clones, with more than 40% as singletons. Sequenced here: CD8+ T cells sorted from blood, sampled at week 0. The receptors shown here come from a human donor with alopecia areata.

This clone was counted between two and nine times. This chain links TRBV16 with TRBJ1-1; unclear D gene. Germline CDR1 and CDR2: KGHSY and FQNENV. The CDR3 has 12 residues. The V end was cut by 11 bases, the J end by 3 bases, with 13 bases between. CDR3 bases: TGTGCCCCCCTTGGGCGGGACACTGAAGCTTTCTTT. Translation: CAPLGRDTEAFF.

This chain links TRBV27 with TRBJ1-2; TRBD1 is a possible D gene (5 bases). V was clipped by 5 bases and J by 2 bases, with 15 bases between them. The CDR3 consists of 15 residues. Germline CDR1 is MNHEY and CDR2 is SMNVEV (reference sequence). The CDR3 bases are TGTGCCAGCAGTCCCACCTGGGGCAGGAACTATGGCTACACCTTC. This gives the protein CASSPTWGRNYGYTF.

The chain couples TRBV27 to TRBJ2-3, with D tentatively TRBD2 (6 bases). Looked up from germline, CDR1 is MNHEY and CDR2 is SMNVEV (reference sequence). Trimming pared 3 bases from V and 5 bases from J, leaving 15 bases between. The CDR3 extends over 15 amino acids. The chain's CDR3 is CASSLPPHGRDTQYF. In DNA, the CDR3 is TGTGCCAGCAGTTTGCCCCCTCACGGGAGAGATACGCAGTATTTT.

This chain uses TRBV19 with TRBJ1-5; unclear D gene. CDR1 is LNHDA, CDR2 SQIVND, per germline (reference sequence). Trimming removed 4 bases at V and 7 bases at J, with 8 bases between. The CDR3 has 12 residues. CDR3 nucleotide sequence: TGTGCCAGTAGTACGCCGGGGCAGCCCCAGCATTTT. Its protein product is CASSTPGQPQHF.

The genes are TRBV29-1 and TRBJ2-1; 9 bases fit TRBD1. Unmatched junction bases numbered 6, after V lost 3 bases and J lost 6 bases. CDR1 SQVTM and CDR2 ANQGSEA come from the germline V gene. The CDR3 covers 14 residues. CDR3 bases: TGCAGCGTTGAGGGGGGACAGGGTGGCAATGAGCAGTTCTTC. Residues: CSVEGGQGGNEQFF.

On this clone: Different DNA sequences within this sample yield the same CDR3. The gene calls are TRBV30 and TRBJ2-2; the D gene is possibly TRBD2 (5 bases). From germline, CDR1 is GTSNPN and CDR2 SVGIG (reference sequence). The V end was cut by 0 bases, the J end by 7 bases, with 6 bases between. The CDR3 contains 12 residues. The CDR3 DNA reads TGTGCCTGGAGTGTCGGGATCGGGGAGCTGTTTTTT. It translates to CAWSVGIGELFF.

The chain joins TRBV9 to TRBJ2-1; 9 nucleotides match TRBD2. Germline assignment: CDR1 SGDLS and CDR2 YYNGEE. Trimming took 3 bases from V and 6 from J; bases not matched to a gene: 13. This CDR3 has 17 residues. CDR3 residues: CASSDLGLAGKFNEQFF. CDR3 nucleotide sequence: TGTGCCAGCAGCGACTTAGGCCTAGCGGGGAAATTCAATGAGCAGTTCTTC.

This sequence joins TRBV29-1 and TRBJ2-6; TRBD2 might be the D (5 bases). The V end was cut by 6 bases, the J end by 0 bases, with 15 bases between. Germline CDR1 and CDR2: SQVTM and ANQGSEA. The CDR3 contains 16 residues. The CDR3 reads CSVLGGSDSGANVLTF. CDR3 DNA: TGCAGCGTCCTTGGCGGGTCCGACTCTGGGGCCAACGTCCTGACTTTC.

This chain uses TRBV5-1 with TRBJ2-7; D is possibly TRBD1 or TRBD2 (5 bases each). Germline V gene lookup returns CDR1 SGHRS and CDR2 YFSETQ. Trimming took off 0 bases at V and 2 bases at J, with 12 bases between the two ends. The CDR3 contains 15 residues. Here the CDR3 DNA reads TGCGCCAGCAGCTTGGGAGTGGGGACCACCTACGAGCAGTACTTC. Its protein product is CASSLGVGTTYEQYF.

V gene TRBV2 combines with J gene TRBJ1-6; TRBD1 agrees at 9 bases. The CDR3 runs to 18 residues. V lost 7 bases, J lost 5 bases, and 15 bases stayed unmatched. Germline loops: CDR1 SNHLY, CDR2 FYNNEI. The CDR3 coding sequence is TGTGCCAGCACCCAAACTAACCGGGACAGGGAGGATAATTCACCCCTCCACTTT. This codes for CASTQTNRDREDNSPLHF. Full variable domain (missing parts from reference TRBV2 and TRBJ1-6): EPEVTQTPSHQVTQMGQEVILRCVPISNHLYFYWYRQILGQKVEFLVSFYNNEISEKSEIFDDQFSVERPDGSNFTLKIRSTKLEDSAMYFCASTQTNRDREDNSPLHFGNGTRLTVT.

This rearrangement joins TRBV6-6 to TRBJ1-1; D remains unclear. V lost 6 bases and J lost 8, with 19 bases in between. Germline lookup yields CDR1 MNHNY and CDR2 SVGAGI (reference sequence). This CDR3 is built from 14 residues. The CDR3 nucleotides are TGTGCCAGCAGCCAAGGATTCGACACCATAGAAGCTTTCTTT. Protein product: CASSQGFDTIEAFF.

V gene TRBV29-1 combines with J gene TRBJ2-7, with D hard to call. This CDR3 region has 14 residues. V was pared by 1 base and J by 3 bases, with 13 bases between. CDR1 and CDR2 from the germline V gene are SQVTM and ANQGSEA. The CDR3 protein is CSVEGTDTYYEQYF. The CDR3 DNA reads TGCAGCGTTGAAGGGACGGATACCTACTACGAGCAGTACTTC.

The chain has TRBV27 and TRBJ2-7, with 11 bases aligning to TRBD2. From germline, CDR1 is MNHEY and CDR2 SMNVEV (reference sequence). The junction had 3 bases not matched to a gene; V was cut back by 5 bases and J by 3 bases. The CDR3 is 14 amino acids. CDR3 in DNA: TGTGCCAGCAGTATGGGACTAGCGGACTACGAGCAGTACTTC. This sequence encodes CASSMGLADYEQYF.

The chain links TRBV28 to TRBJ2-6; no clear D. V dropped 3 bases and J dropped 0 bases, with 12 bases sitting between them. Germline V gives CDR1 MDHEN, CDR2 SYDVKM. The CDR3 has 17 residues. CDR3 coding DNA: TGTGCCAGCAGTTTCGCAGGTTTATCCTCTGGGGCCAACGTCCTGACTTTC. Translating it yields CASSFAGLSSGANVLTF.

The rearrangement links TRBV4-3 to TRBJ1-1, with D tentatively TRBD1 (5 bases). From germline, CDR1 is LGHNA and CDR2 YSLEER. The CDR3 contains 14 residues. V lost 1 base to trimming and J lost 3 bases, with 9 bases between them. The CDR3 region is CASSQVGDYTEAFF. CDR3 in DNA: TGCGCCAGCAGCCAAGTAGGGGACTACACTGAAGCTTTCTTT.

The V and J genes are TRBV29-1 and TRBJ2-7, with D possibly TRBD1 on 5 matching bases. V lost 0 bases and J lost 4, with 13 bases in between. This CDR3 has 14 residues. The germline CDR1 and CDR2 sequences are SQVTM and ANQGSEA. CDR3 loop: CSVEDPTGAYEQYF. The DNA for the CDR3 is TGCAGCGTTGAAGATCCAACAGGCGCTTACGAGCAGTACTTC.

The V call is TRBV15, the J call TRBJ2-1; the D gene is possibly TRBD1 (6 bases). The V end lost 5 bases, the J end lost 3 bases, and 8 bases lay between the germline ends. The CDR3 runs 13 residues. CDR1 LNHNV and CDR2 YYDKDF come from the germline V gene (reference sequence). The CDR3 loop is CATSGGFYNEQFF. CDR3 coding DNA: TGTGCCACCAGCGGGGGCTTCTACAATGAGCAGTTCTTC.

This clone showed up just a few times. The chain carries TRBV9 and TRBJ2-3; D is uncertain. Per the germline V gene, CDR1 is SGDLS and CDR2 is YYNGEE. V was trimmed by 0 bases and J by 4 bases, leaving 3 bases between them. The CDR3 length is 12 residues. CDR3 region: CASSVDADTQYF. The CDR3 DNA is TGTGCCAGCAGCGTAGATGCAGATACGCAGTATTTT.

The chain links TRBV19 to TRBJ1-5; the D is unclear. The germline V gene has CDR1 LNHDA and CDR2 SQIVND (reference sequence). Trimming pared 1 base from V and 4 bases from J, leaving 14 bases between. The CDR3 covers 16 residues. CDR3 coding DNA: TGTGCCAGTAGTATAGCTAGGCGCATTCCGAATCAGCCCCAGCATTTT. Translating it yields CASSIARRIPNQPQHF.

This chain joins TRBV7-9 and TRBJ2-5, with 10 bases aligning to TRBD2. This CDR3 spans 15 amino acids. The germline gives CDR1 SEHNR, CDR2 FQNEAQ (reference sequence). V was clipped by 5 bases and J by 3 bases; unmatched bases: 6. CDR3 in amino acids: CASSQGLAGEETQYF. DNA for the CDR3: TGTGCCAGCAGCCAGGGGCTAGCGGGAGAAGAGACCCAGTACTTC.

This clone was recorded a few times. The sample contains more than one DNA sequence encoding this CDR3. This chain connects TRBV5-6 to TRBJ2-1, with TRBD1 matching 7 bases. V lost 0 bases and J lost 3; bases outside the gene matches: 0. Per germline, CDR1 SGHDT and CDR2 YYEEEE. CDR3 length: 14 amino acids. Here the CDR3 reads CASSLGDSYNEQFF. The CDR3 DNA reads TGTGCCAGCAGCTTGGGGGACAGCTACAATGAGCAGTTCTTC. Looking up the rest from reference TRBV5-6 and TRBJ2-1 gives the full variable domain: DAGVTQSPTHLIKTRGQQVTLRCSPKSGHDTVSWYQQALGQGPQFIFQYYEEEERQRGNFPDRFSGHQFPNYSSELNVNALLLGDSALYLCASSLGDSYNEQFFGPGTRLTVL.

This chain connects TRBV29-1 to TRBJ1-2; possible D gene TRBD1, 6 bases. Trimming shortened V by 7 bases and J by 11 bases, and 29 bases separated the two germline ends. CDR3 size: 15 residues. Germline V lookup: CDR1 SQVTM, CDR2 ANQGSEA. In nucleotides, the CDR3 is TGCAGCGCCCGGGTGGGGGGCCGTGTAACAGCGGGGTACACCTTC. Amino acid sequence: CSARVGGRVTAGYTF.

This clone has only a few counts. The chain combines TRBV5-1 with TRBJ2-3; TRBD2 might be the D (5 bases). The CDR3 runs 15 residues. The V gene's germline CDR1 is SGHRS and CDR2 YFSETQ. The V end lost 0 bases, the J end lost 0 bases, and 8 bases lay between the germline ends. This CDR3 is CASSLGLKSTDTQYF. Here the CDR3 DNA reads TGCGCCAGCAGCTTGGGACTAAAAAGCACAGATACGCAGTATTTT.

This clone was counted a single time. The chain has TRBV5-4 and TRBJ1-6, with TRBD1 matching over 9 bases. CDR3 size: 18 residues. Trimming removed 3 bases from V and 8 bases from J; junction bases left unmatched: 15. Per the germline V gene, CDR1 is SGHNT and CDR2 is YYREEE (reference sequence). The CDR3 region has the DNA TGTGCCAGCAGCTCATTACCCCGGGACAGGGTGTATGATTCACCCCTCCACTTT. It codes for CASSSLPRDRVYDSPLHF. The entire variable domain, with the rest obtained from reference TRBV5-4 and TRBJ1-6, is as follows: ETGVTQSPTHLIKTRGQQVTLRCSSQSGHNTVSWYQQALGQGPQFIFQYYREEENGRGNFPPRFSGLQFPNYSSELNVNALELDDSALYLCASSSLPRDRVYDSPLHFGNGTRLTVT.

The chain recombines TRBV7-9 with TRBJ2-3, with D perhaps matching TRBD1 (5 bases). CDR1 and CDR2 from the germline V gene are SEHNR and FQNEAQ (reference sequence). Trimming cost V 4 bases and J 4 bases, with 12 bases left between them. There are 14 residues in the CDR3. CDR3 protein: CASSSQGFSDTQYF. CDR3 bases: TGTGCCAGCAGCTCTCAGGGTTTTTCAGATACGCAGTATTTT.

This clone was counted a few times. The rearrangement joins TRBV7-8 to TRBJ2-2, with unresolved D. Germline CDR1 reads SGHVS; CDR2 reads FQNEAQ. CDR3 size: 13 residues. V shed 8 bases and J shed 2 bases, with 9 bases lying between them. For the CDR3, the DNA is TGTGCCAGCCACCAGGCTAACACCGGGGAGCTGTTTTTT. Its protein product is CASHQANTGELFF.

The genes are TRBV15 and TRBJ2-1, with D hard to call. Trimming stripped 0 bases from V and 9 bases from J, with 3 bases between. Germline CDR1 is LNHNV and CDR2 is YYDKDF (reference sequence). The CDR3 length is 11 residues. CDR3 amino acids: CATSRDVEQFF. The CDR3 region has the DNA TGTGCCACCAGCAGAGATGTTGAGCAGTTCTTC.